The rows below give T cell receptor beta chains drawn from one sample of a study of cytomegalovirus exposure and HLA in healthy donors. Repertoires were generated with immunoSEQ multiplex PCR, while TCRdb's copy carries only in-frame clones and drops some. The sample contains approximately 120,000 clones, about 80% of which appear only once. Source material: PBMCs. Every receptor here comes from a woman in her forties or fifties in good health and CMV-seronegative. Each CDR3 is given with its conserved first and last residue. The D gene is left open where the match is weak. Some rows have no size entry. The others give once, few or many, or a class for an expanded clone.

TRBV28	.	.	TRBJ2-7	CASSLGQVREQYF	TGTGCCAGCAGTTTAGGTCAGGTCAGGGAGCAGTACTTC
TRBV4-1	.	.	TRBJ2-5	CASSGADQETQYF	TGCGCCAGCAGCGGGGCTGATCAAGAGACCCAGTACTTC
TRBV28	.	.	TRBJ2-7	CASRQAGYEQYF	TGTGCCAGCAGGCAAGCTGGCTACGAGCAGTACTTC
TRBV7-2	.	.	TRBJ2-7	CASSATLSRLEQYF	TGTGCCAGCAGTGCTACGTTGTCCCGCCTAGAGCAGTACTTC
TRBV19	.	TRBD2	TRBJ2-2	CASSRTPGSSGIFTGELFF	TGTGCCAGTAGTAGGACCCCGGGGTCTAGCGGGATTTTCACCGGGGAGCTGTTTTTT
TRBV19	.	.	TRBJ2-6	CASSISDSGANVLTF	TGTGCCAGTAGTATCTCAGACTCTGGGGCCAACGTCCTGACTTTC
TRBV19	few	TRBD1	TRBJ2-6	CASRIDRVSVPGANVLTF	TGTGCCAGTAGAATAGACAGGGTGAGTGTTCCTGGGGCCAACGTCCTGACTTTC
TRBV19	few	.	TRBJ2-7	CASTTTPQGYEQYF	TGTGCCAGTACCACTACCCCCCAGGGCTACGAGCAGTACTTC
TRBV29-1	.	.	TRBJ2-5	CSVEVVSQGTQYF	TGCAGCGTTGAAGTGGTTTCCCAGGGGACCCAGTACTTC
TRBV27	few	TRBD2	TRBJ2-1	CASITPQREWLMFF	TGTGCCAGCATTACCCCCCAGCGGGAGTGGTTAATGTTCTTC
TRBV19	.	TRBD1	TRBJ1-2	CASSVSGTGGLWYGYTF	TGTGCCAGTAGTGTGTCCGGGACAGGGGGGCTGTGGTATGGCTACACCTTC
TRBV9	.	.	TRBJ1-6	CASRGSTEKSPLHF	TGTGCCAGCAGGGGATCGACAGAAAAGTCACCCCTCCACTTT
TRBV9	.	TRBD2	TRBJ2-3	CASSGLLGEGGTTDTQYF	TGTGCCAGCAGCGGTCTACTGGGGGAGGGAGGGACCACAGATACGCAGTATTTT
TRBV7-9	.	.	TRBJ2-5	CASSHRDIQETQYF	TGTGCCAGCAGCCACCGGGACATACAAGAGACCCAGTACTTC
TRBV7-9	.	.	TRBJ1-2	CASSLGQYYGYTF	TGTGCCAGCAGCTTAGGGCAGTATTATGGCTACACCTTC
TRBV7-3	few	.	TRBJ2-1	CASSLERLGNEQFF	TGTGCCAGCAGCTTAGAACGGCTAGGCAATGAGCAGTTCTTC
TRBV28	few	TRBD1	TRBJ2-7	CASGPATGLNEQYF	TGTGCCAGCGGGCCCGCGACAGGGTTAAACGAGCAGTACTTC
TRBV10-3	few	TRBD1	TRBJ2-2	CAIQGQGAGELFF	TGTGCCATCCAGGGACAGGGGGCCGGGGAGCTGTTTTTT
TRBV9	.	TRBD2	TRBJ2-3	CASSTGTSGPTDTQYF	TGTGCCAGCAGCACCGGGACTAGCGGTCCCACAGATACGCAGTATTTT
TRBV28	.	.	TRBJ2-2	CASSRRLGGRDGELFF	TGTGCCAGCAGCCGAAGACTAGGAGGGCGTGACGGGGAGCTGTTTTTT
TRBV25-1	.	TRBD1	TRBJ1-1	CASSGQGVGTEAFF	TGTGCCAGCAGTGGGCAGGGGGTGGGGACTGAAGCTTTCTTT
TRBV7-6	.	TRBD2	TRBJ2-2	CASSPYSGSTGELFF	TGTGCCAGCAGCCCATATAGCGGGAGCACCGGGGAGCTGTTTTTT
TRBV6-5	.	.	TRBJ1-3	CASTIGQPGNTIYF	TGTGCCAGCACCATTGGACAGCCTGGAAACACCATATATTTT
TRBV6-6	.	TRBD2	TRBJ2-7	CASSGTSGSSSEQYF	TGTGCCAGCAGTGGGACTAGCGGGAGTTCCTCCGAGCAGTACTTC
TRBV28	few	.	TRBJ2-1	CASSFPPDSYNEQFF	TGTGCCAGCAGTTTCCCCCCGGACAGCTACAATGAGCAGTTCTTC
TRBV29-1	.	TRBD1	TRBJ2-1	CSVAGGNPYNEQFF	TGCAGCGTTGCAGGGGGTAACCCCTACAATGAGCAGTTCTTC
TRBV5-1	.	TRBD1	TRBJ1-1	CASSFGTGGSEAFF	TGCGCCAGCAGCTTTGGGACAGGGGGCTCTGAAGCTTTCTTT
TRBV6-5	.	TRBD1	TRBJ1-2	CASSTRGTGNGYTF	TGTGCCAGCAGTACCAGAGGGACAGGGAATGGCTACACCTTC
TRBV28	once	TRBD1	TRBJ2-7	CASGGVRGQGGDEQYF	TGTGCCAGCGGAGGAGTACGGGGACAGGGTGGGGACGAGCAGTACTTC
TRBV28	.	TRBD1	TRBJ2-1	CASSARTGIAHEQFF	TGTGCCAGCAGTGCCAGGACAGGGATCGCACATGAGCAGTTCTTC
TRBV7-9	once	TRBD2	TRBJ2-1	CSSSRSGANEQFF	TGTTCCAGCAGCCGTAGCGGGGCAAATGAGCAGTTCTTC
TRBV19	.	.	TRBJ1-5	CASSINSWDQPQHF	TGTGCCAGTAGTATAAACAGCTGGGATCAGCCCCAGCATTTT
TRBV14	.	TRBD2	TRBJ2-3	CASSQEGLAGDTQYF	TGTGCCAGCAGCCAAGAGGGACTAGCGGGAGATACGCAGTATTTT
TRBV28	.	TRBD2	TRBJ2-5	CASSRAGLAVETQYF	TGTGCCAGCAGTCGCGCCGGACTAGCGGTGGAGACCCAGTACTTC
TRBV7-9	.	TRBD1	TRBJ2-7	CASSLYVTGVQEQYF	TGTGCCAGCAGCTTATACGTGACAGGGGTTCAAGAGCAGTACTTC
TRBV6-6	.	.	TRBJ2-5	CASRPLADQETQYF	TGTGCCAGCAGGCCGTTAGCGGATCAAGAGACCCAGTACTTC
TRBV6-5	.	TRBD1	TRBJ1-5	CASRAGTGNQPQHF	TGTGCCAGCAGGGCAGGGACAGGAAATCAGCCCCAGCATTTT
TRBV19	.	TRBD1	TRBJ2-7	CASSMGQGDYEQYF	TGTGCCAGTAGTATGGGACAGGGGGACTACGAGCAGTACTTC
TRBV7-9	.	TRBD2	TRBJ2-1	CASSSPREESYNEQFF	TGTGCCAGCAGCTCCCCGCGGGAGGAATCCTACAATGAGCAGTTCTTC
TRBV7-3	.	TRBD1	TRBJ2-5	CASSLQGAGETQYF	TGTGCCAGCAGCTTACAGGGGGCCGGGGAGACCCAGTACTTC
TRBV28	once	TRBD2	TRBJ2-6	CASSPRGAGANVLTF	TGTGCCAGCAGCCCTCGGGGGGCTGGGGCCAACGTCCTGACTTTC
TRBV7-2	.	TRBD1	TRBJ1-3	CASSLAAGGQNGNTIYF	TGTGCCAGCAGCTTAGCGGCAGGGGGGCAGAACGGAAACACCATATATTTT